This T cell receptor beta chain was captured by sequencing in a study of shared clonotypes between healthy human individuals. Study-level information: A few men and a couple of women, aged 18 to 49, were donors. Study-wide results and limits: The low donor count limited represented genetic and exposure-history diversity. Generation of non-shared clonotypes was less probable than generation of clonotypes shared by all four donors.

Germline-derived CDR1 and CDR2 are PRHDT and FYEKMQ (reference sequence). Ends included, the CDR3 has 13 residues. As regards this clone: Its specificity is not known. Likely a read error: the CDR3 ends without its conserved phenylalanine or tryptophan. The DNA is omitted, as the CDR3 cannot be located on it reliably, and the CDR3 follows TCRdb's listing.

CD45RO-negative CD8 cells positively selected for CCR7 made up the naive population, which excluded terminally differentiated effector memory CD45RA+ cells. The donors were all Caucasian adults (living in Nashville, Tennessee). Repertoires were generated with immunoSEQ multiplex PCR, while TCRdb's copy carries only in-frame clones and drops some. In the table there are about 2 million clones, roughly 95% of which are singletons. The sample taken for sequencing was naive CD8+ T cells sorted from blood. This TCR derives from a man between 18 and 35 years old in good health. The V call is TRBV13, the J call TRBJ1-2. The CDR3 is CASSSSPSGVVFL.